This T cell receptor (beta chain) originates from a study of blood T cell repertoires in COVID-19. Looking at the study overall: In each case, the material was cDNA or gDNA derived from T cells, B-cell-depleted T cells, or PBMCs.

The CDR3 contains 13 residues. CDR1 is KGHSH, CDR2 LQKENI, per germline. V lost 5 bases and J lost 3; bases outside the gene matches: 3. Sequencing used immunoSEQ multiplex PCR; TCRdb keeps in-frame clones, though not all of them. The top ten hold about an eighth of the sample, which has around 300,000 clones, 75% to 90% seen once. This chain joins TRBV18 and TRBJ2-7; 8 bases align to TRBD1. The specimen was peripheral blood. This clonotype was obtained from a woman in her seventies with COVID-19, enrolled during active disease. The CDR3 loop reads CASSAGQDYEQYF. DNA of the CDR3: TGTGCCAGCTCAGCGGGACAGGACTACGAGCAGTACTTC.